This TCR beta chain stems from a study of blood T cell repertoires in COVID-19 (dated by TCRdb to the early 2020s). Notes on the research overall: Collaborator samples came from the United States, Italy and Spain and covered acute and convalescent phases of COVID-19. The material from the prospective study consisted of cDNA or gDNA derived from T cells, B-cell-depleted T cells, or PBMCs. The dataset comprised deeply sampled blood TCRbeta repertoires from subjects exposed to, actively infected with, or recovered from COVID-19. The repertoires were released in a freely available public database meant as a resource for research on the immune response to SARS-CoV-2. The samples were drawn from the first 160 participants of the ongoing ImmuneRACE study and from under 1,500 subjects provided by 6 global collaborators. Nearly every sample came with metadata listing a de-identified subject ID, COVID-19 status, age in years and sex. Where available, HLA class I and class II types were taken from metadata supplied by the sample provider and were not determined by assay-based typing.

Study-level results and caveats: How much clinical and demographic metadata was included differed by source and by participant, and the metadata was provided uncurated.

In the prospective study, participants were roughly 18 to 90 years old, resided in about 25 geographic areas of the United States, and were enrolled through a virtual design. In the prospective study, participants were assigned to cohorts based on the clinical history participants reported in a screening survey and a study questionnaire. Recovered participants in ImmuneRACE Cohort 3 were defined as having two consecutive negative NP/OP PCR tests, clearance from a healthcare professional, or resolution of symptoms. Mobile phlebotomists in the prospective study collected whole blood, serum and a nasopharyngeal or oropharyngeal swab from every participant. Participants in the prospective study had the option to provide additional blood draws and questionnaires over a 2-month period. Blood samples from the prospective study were shipped frozen or at room temperature prior to DNA extraction. With respect to this clone: Its target antigen remains unknown. Base qualities were left out, and no much larger clone turns up one base away.

TCRbeta CDR3 regions were amplified from genomic DNA using the immunoSEQ Assay, a bias-controlled multiplex PCR. Processing in the source paper ran as follows. Within the assay, amplification of reference gene primers was used to estimate how many nucleated cells each sample contained. To quantify the absolute abundance of each unique TCRbeta CDR3 rearrangement, sequence reads were collapsed and filtered. For each sample, productive Simpson clonality was calculated as the square root of Simpson's diversity index across productive rearrangements. TCRdb retrieved this table from immuneACCESS and kept in-frame rearrangements only. Not all clones are present; in checked studies, unresolved V genes account for under half, and no reason is known for the remainder. That table furnishes V, J and clone size, whereas the DNA furnished D and trimming. The sample table contains 100,000 to 150,000 clones; only one count was recorded for around nine tenths of them. About 2.5% of the sample comes from the top ten.

Relative to germline, V is 5 bases shorter and J is 6 bases shorter, with 8 bases between their ends. The CDR3 contains 12 residues, cysteine and phenylalanine counted. Here the CDR3 DNA is all that survives: 36 bases in frame from base 1. The germline V gene (reference sequence) sets CDR1 to LNHDA and CDR2 to SQIVND. The source material was PBMCs or T cells enriched from blood (not recorded which). Recombination joined TRBV19 with TRBJ1-5; the D gene is unclear. The TCR comes from a woman in her forties or fifties who had recovered from COVID-19. The CDR3 amino acid sequence is: CASSRGLQPQHF. The base sequence is TGTGCCAGTAGTCGCGGACTTCAGCCCCAGCATTTT. The variable domain in full, with residues beyond the CDR3 obtained from the reference TRBV19 and TRBJ1-5 genes, is DGGITQSPKYLFRKEGQNVTLSCEQNLNHDAMYWYRQDPGQGLRLIYYSQIVNDFQKGDIAEGYSVSREKKESFPLTVTSAQKNPTAFYLCASSRGLQPQHFGDGTRLSIL.